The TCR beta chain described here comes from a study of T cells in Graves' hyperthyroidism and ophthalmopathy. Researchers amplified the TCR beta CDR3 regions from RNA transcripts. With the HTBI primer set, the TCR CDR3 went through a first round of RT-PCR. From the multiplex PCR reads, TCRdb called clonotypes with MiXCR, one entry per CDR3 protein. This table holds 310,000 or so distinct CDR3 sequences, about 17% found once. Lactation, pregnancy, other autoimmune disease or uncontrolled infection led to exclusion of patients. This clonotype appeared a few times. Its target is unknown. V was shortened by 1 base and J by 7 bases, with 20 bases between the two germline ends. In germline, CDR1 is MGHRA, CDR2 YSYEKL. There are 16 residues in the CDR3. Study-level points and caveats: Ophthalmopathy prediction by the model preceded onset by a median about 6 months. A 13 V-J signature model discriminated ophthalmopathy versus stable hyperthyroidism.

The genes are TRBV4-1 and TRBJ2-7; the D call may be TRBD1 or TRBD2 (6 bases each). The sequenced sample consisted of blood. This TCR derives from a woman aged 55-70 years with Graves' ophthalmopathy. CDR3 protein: CASSQVFGLPTGEQYF. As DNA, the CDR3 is TGCGCCAGCAGCCAAGTGTTCGGACTACCTACAGGGGAGCAGTACTTC.